Each of the 18 T cell receptor beta chains below was sequenced from the same sample in a study of Ad26.COV2.S vaccination and SARS-CoV-2 variants. Treatment defined: 19 received Ad26.COV2.S at low or high dose, single or two shots; several received placebo; per-sample allocation not given. Sampling happened 63 days after the first vaccine or placebo injection. TCRdb's copy holds only in-frame clones and misses some; the assay was immunoSEQ multiplex PCR. Altogether hundreds of thousands of clones are present, roughly 89% being singletons, with the ten largest covering approximately 2.5%. The source material was peripheral blood, sampled in a trial of Ad26.COV2.S vaccine versus placebo. These receptors were collected from a person aged 18-65 years who received the Ad26.COV2.S COVID-19 vaccine or a placebo.

CDR3 sequence reads: CASSPRTTGEATDTQYF. Written as DNA, the CDR3 is TGTGCCAGCAGCCCTAGAACGACAGGGGAAGCGACAGATACGCAGTATTTT. The rearrangement links TRBV5-5 to TRBJ2-3; 8 bases are shared with TRBD1. In germline, CDR1 is SGHKS, CDR2 YYEKEE (reference sequence). This CDR3 is 17 amino acids long. J lost 3 bases, V lost 4 bases, and 13 bases had no gene match.

The gene calls are TRBV7-3 and TRBJ2-3, with 7 bases identical to TRBD1. V lost 3 bases, J lost 0 bases, and 3 bases stayed unmatched. The CDR3 runs 15 residues. Germline V CDR1 and CDR2: SGHTA, FQGTGA. The CDR3 DNA sequence: TGTGCCAGCAGCTTGGGACAGCCTAGCACAGATACGCAGTATTTT. The encoded protein is CASSLGQPSTDTQYF.

Comments on this clone: The sample has other DNA sequences that encode this CDR3 too. The V call is TRBV5-1, the J call TRBJ2-7; weak D call: TRBD2 (6 bases). The CDR3 sequence is 14 residues long. CDR1 and CDR2 (germline): SGHRS, YFSETQ. V gave up 2 bases and J gave up 4 bases, with 13 bases separating them. The CDR3 DNA reads TGCGCCAGCAGCTTCGCGGGGCCGTCGTACGAGCAGTACTTC. Amino acids: CASSFAGPSYEQYF.

In this sample, this clone turned up a few times. The chain employs TRBV12-5 and TRBJ2-1; weak D call: TRBD1 (6 bases). Trimming shortened V by 3 bases and J by 6 bases, and 6 bases separated the two germline ends. Per the germline V gene, CDR1 is LGHNT and CDR2 is FRNRAP. CDR3 length: 12 residues. This CDR3 is CASGLQGNEQFF. In DNA form, the CDR3 reads TGTGCTAGTGGTTTACAGGGCAATGAGCAGTTCTTC.

The chain joins TRBV2 to TRBJ2-7; 8 bases line up with TRBD1. Trimming cost V 6 bases and J 4 bases; bases outside gene matches: 2. This CDR3 comprises 12 residues. Germline lookup yields CDR1 SNHLY and CDR2 FYNNEI. CDR3 nucleotide sequence: TGTGCCAGCAGGGACAGGGTGTACGAGCAGTACGTC. It is translated as CASRDRVYEQYV.

The V gene is TRBV4-3, the J gene TRBJ2-1; D gene unclear. The CDR3 is made up of 14 amino acids. Trimming removed 0 bases at V and 8 bases at J, with 11 bases between. CDR1 LGHNA and CDR2 YSLEER come from the germline V gene. The CDR3 loop is CASSQETRADEQFF. CDR3 DNA sequence: TGCGCCAGCAGCCAAGAAACGCGAGCCGATGAGCAGTTCTTC.

The genes are TRBV6-5 and TRBJ2-2, with D unresolved. CDR3 length: 14 residues. From germline, CDR1 is MNHEY and CDR2 SVGAGI. V was cut by 1 base and J by 6 bases, with 9 bases left in between. CDR3 nucleotides: TGTGCCAGCAGTTACTTCACCAGTTCCGGGGAGCTGTTTTTT. This translates into CASSYFTSSGELFF.

This sequence joins TRBV5-1 and TRBJ1-2; TRBD1 matches 7 bases. This CDR3 contains 14 residues. Germline CDR1 and CDR2: SGHRS and YFSETQ. V shed 4 bases and J 1 base; nucleotides not matched to a gene: 4. CDR3 protein: CASSQDRINYGYTF. The CDR3 DNA is TGCGCCAGCAGCCAGGACAGGATTAACTATGGCTACACCTTC.

The J gene is TRBJ2-1, the V gene TRBV11-2; 12 bases are a match to TRBD2. The CDR3 spans 18 residues. The V gene's germline CDR1 is SGHAT and CDR2 FQNNGV. V trimming: 1 base; J trimming: 4 bases; junction bases outside the gene matches: 8. This chain's CDR3 is CASSLVGTSGGSYNEQFF. CDR3 sequence (DNA): TGTGCCAGCAGCTTAGTAGGAACTAGCGGGGGGTCTTACAATGAGCAGTTCTTC. Full variable domain (remainder filled in from reference TRBV11-2 and TRBJ2-1): EAGVAQSPRYKIIEKRQSVAFWCNPISGHATLYWYQQILGQGPKLLIQFQNNGVVDDSQLPKDRFSAERLKGVDSTLKIQPAKLEDSAVYLCASSLVGTSGGSYNEQFFGPGTRLTVL.

This clone was observed once. This chain links TRBV5-1 with TRBJ1-4; the match to TRBD1 covers 7 bases. Germline V gene lookup returns CDR1 SGHRS and CDR2 YFSETQ. This CDR3 spans 16 amino acids. V trimming: 3 bases; J trimming: 5 bases; junction bases outside the gene matches: 10. This CDR3 is CASSSRPGQANEKLFF. CDR3 sequence (DNA): TGCGCCAGCAGCTCGCGGCCCGGACAGGCGAATGAAAAACTGTTTTTT.

This sequence joins TRBV28 and TRBJ1-5; tentative D call: TRBD1 (6 bases). Germline V gene lookup returns CDR1 MDHEN and CDR2 SYDVKM. Trimming removed 8 bases at V and 2 bases at J, with 19 bases between. The CDR3 has 16 residues. The CDR3 sequence is CASHGRPGHGNQPQHF. CDR3 nucleotide sequence: TGTGCCAGCCACGGGAGACCGGGACACGGCAATCAGCCCCAGCATTTT.

This chain joins TRBV5-5 and TRBJ2-7; D possibly corresponds to TRBD2 (6 bases). Germline V CDR1 and CDR2: SGHKS, YYEKEE (reference sequence). The CDR3 sequence is 16 residues long. V was cut by 4 bases and J by 3 bases, with 20 bases left in between. CDR3 in amino acids: CASSPDRFWGGYEQYF. The CDR3 DNA is TGTGCCAGCAGCCCGGATCGATTTTGGGGAGGCTACGAGCAGTACTTC.

The J gene is TRBJ2-1, the V gene TRBV5-1; no definite D call. This CDR3 is 14 amino acids long. V lost 4 bases, J lost 0 bases, and 8 bases lay in between. The germline V gene has CDR1 SGHRS and CDR2 YFSETQ. CDR3 DNA sequence: TGCGCCAGCAGCATATCCAGCTCCTACAATGAGCAGTTCTTC. Translation gives CASSISSSYNEQFF.

This rearrangement joins TRBV6-5 to TRBJ1-5; no firm D call. The CDR3 contains 14 residues. Looked up from germline, CDR1 is MNHEY and CDR2 is SVGAGI. Trimming pared 7 bases from V and 5 bases from J, leaving 15 bases between. This chain's CDR3 is CASKPGPFYQPQHF. In DNA, the CDR3 is TGTGCCAGCAAACCTGGACCCTTTTATCAGCCCCAGCATTTT.

J is TRBJ2-5 and V is TRBV5-1; D may be TRBD1 or TRBD2 (5 bases each). Trimming cost V 3 bases and J 5 bases, with 14 bases left between them. The CDR3 has 14 amino acids. Germline CDR1 SGHRS, CDR2 YFSETQ. This CDR3 is CASSSPSGPETQYF. The CDR3 DNA reads as TGCGCCAGCAGCTCTCCGTCGGGGCCGGAGACCCAGTACTTC.

The V call is TRBV11-1, the J call TRBJ1-2; tentatively, D is TRBD1 (6 bases). V was cut by 5 bases and J by 4 bases, with 11 bases left in between. CDR3 length: 13 residues. Germline assignment: CDR1 SGHAT and CDR2 FQDESV (reference sequence). In DNA form, the CDR3 reads TGTGCCAGCAGCCCCCGGGGGCCCTATGGCTACACCTTC. The encoded protein is CASSPRGPYGYTF.

The V call is TRBV28, the J call TRBJ2-5; D is tentatively TRBD1 or TRBD2 (5 bases each). Germline CDR1 MDHEN, CDR2 SYDVKM. Trimming stripped 4 bases from V and 5 bases from J, with 17 bases between. CDR3 length equals 15 residues. CDR3 sequence: CASSSLQGPRETQYF. The CDR3 DNA sequence: TGTGCCAGCAGTTCCCTCCAGGGACCGCGGGAGACCCAGTACTTC.

V gene TRBV10-2 combines with J gene TRBJ1-1, with D maybe TRBD1 (5 bases). The CDR3 sequence is 14 residues long. Trimming took off 4 bases at V and 4 bases at J, with 13 bases between the two ends. The V gene's germline CDR1 is WSHSY and CDR2 SAAADI. This CDR3 reads CASSVRGYGTEAFF. CDR3 DNA: TGCGCCAGCAGTGTGAGGGGCTATGGCACTGAAGCTTTCTTT.